One and the same sample provided the 7 T cell receptor beta chains below, sequenced in a study of OX40 agonist ivuxolimab in advanced cancers. Here immunoSEQ multiplex PCR was the method, and the copy in TCRdb shows in-frame clones only, minus some. Here the sample spans nearly 85,000 clones, around four fifths being singletons. This specimen consisted of CD4+ or CD8+ T cells sorted from blood, obtained in a trial of the OX40 agonist ivuxolimab. These receptors were obtained from an adult with an advanced solid tumor such as melanoma, head and neck, liver or kidney cancer.

The V gene is TRBV5-1, the J gene TRBJ1-4; tentatively, D is TRBD1 (5 bases). This CDR3 is 14 amino acids long. V was pared by 5 bases and J by 3 bases, with 11 bases between. Germline loops: CDR1 SGHRS, CDR2 YFSETQ. The CDR3 here is CASRSRGSNEKLFF. CDR3 sequence (DNA): TGCGCCAGCAGATCCCGGGGGTCTAATGAAAAACTGTTTTTT.

Only one count was recorded for this clone. The rearrangement uses TRBV2 and TRBJ2-1, with no clear D. V lost 2 bases, J lost 4 bases, and 12 bases lay in between. CDR3 length: 15 residues. The germline V gene has CDR1 SNHLY and CDR2 FYNNEI. The CDR3 DNA sequence: TGTGCCAGCAGTGAAAGGACGGACCCGTACAATGAGCAGTTCTTC. It translates to CASSERTDPYNEQFF.

The rearrangement uses TRBV2 and TRBJ1-4; D remains ambiguous. Looked up from germline, CDR1 is SNHLY and CDR2 is FYNNEI. This CDR3 has 15 amino acids. V lost 6 bases, J lost 8 bases, and 19 bases lay in between. The CDR3 DNA sequence: TGTGCCAGCAGGGGGAGGACGGACCCCGGGGAAAAACTGTTTTTT. Amino acids: CASRGRTDPGEKLFF. The complete variable domain, with remaining parts taken from reference TRBV2 and TRBJ1-4, reads EPEVTQTPSHQVTQMGQEVILRCVPISNHLYFYWYRQILGQKVEFLVSFYNNEISEKSEIFDDQFSVERPDGSNFTLKIRSTKLEDSAMYFCASRGRTDPGEKLFFGSGTQLSVL.

The chain's CDR3 is CASSRTSQGSGETQYF. CDR3 nucleotides: TGTGCCAGCAGCCGAACCTCGCAGGGGTCGGGAGAGACCCAGTACTTC. The V and J genes are TRBV7-3 and TRBJ2-5; perhaps TRBD1 as D (6 bases). The CDR3 has 16 amino acids. The V gene's germline CDR1 is SGHTA and CDR2 FQGTGA. V lost 5 bases and J lost 4, with 20 bases in between. Full variable domain (rest looked up from reference TRBV7-3 and TRBJ2-5): GAGVSQTPSNKVTEKGKYVELRCDPISGHTALYWYRQSLGQGPEFLIYFQGTGAADDSGLPNDRFFAVRPEGSVSTLKIQRTERGDSAVYLCASSRTSQGSGETQYFGPGTRLLVL.

Only a few counts were recorded for this clone. This chain uses TRBV29-1 with TRBJ1-1, with D tentatively TRBD1 (5 bases). The CDR3 consists of 12 residues. V was pared by 4 bases and J by 3 bases, with 9 bases between. CDR1 and CDR2 (germline): SQVTM, ANQGSEA. The CDR3: CSVVWGHTEAFF. The CDR3, as DNA: TGCAGCGTTGTGTGGGGCCACACTGAAGCTTTCTTT. The variable domain in full, completed from reference TRBV29-1 and TRBJ1-1, reads SAVISQKPSRDICQRGTSLTIQCQVDSQVTMMFWYRQQPGQSLTLIATANQGSEATYESGFVIDKFPISRPNLTFSTLTVSNMSPEDSSIYLCSVVWGHTEAFFGQGTRLTVV.

This chain links TRBV6-5 with TRBJ1-2; perhaps TRBD1 as D (6 bases). The CDR3 runs to 14 residues. Between the trimmed V and J ends, which lost 0 bases and 4 bases, there was a span of 9 bases. Looked up from germline, CDR1 is MNHEY and CDR2 is SVGAGI. CDR3 protein: CASSYSGQLYGYTF. CDR3 sequence (DNA): TGTGCCAGCAGTTACTCCGGACAGCTCTATGGCTACACCTTC.

The chain couples TRBV7-6 to TRBJ2-5; tentatively, D is TRBD1 (5 bases). Trimming took 2 bases from V and 2 from J, leaving 6 bases between them. Per the germline V gene, CDR1 is SGHVS and CDR2 is FNYEAQ. The CDR3 contains 13 residues. This CDR3 reads CASSLYRQETQYF. CDR3 nucleotides: TGTGCCAGCAGCTTATACAGGCAAGAGACCCAGTACTTC.